Below, 32 T cell receptor beta chains from the same sample are listed, as sequenced in a study of T cells in Graves' hyperthyroidism and ophthalmopathy (dated by TCRdb to the late 2010s). Libraries were constructed by multiplex PCR. The sequencing machine was an Illumina HiSeq 2000. TCR beta CDR3 regions were amplified from RNA transcripts. A first-round RT-PCR of the TCR CDR3 used the HTBI primer set with the Qiagen OneStep RT-PCR kit. TCRdb cleaned the public reads at Q25 with fastp, built clones with MiXCR and kept in-frame beta chains. Entries are consolidated by CDR3 protein sequence, retaining the most common genes and DNA. Counted in this sample were about 480,000 distinct CDR3 sequences; approximately 14% of them appeared once. Of the sample, around 17% falls within the top ten clones. The sequenced sample was blood. The receptors come from a woman aged 18-30 years with Graves' hyperthyroidism.

This clonotype showed up many times. The J gene is TRBJ1-4, the V gene TRBV5-6; no reliable D call. V was shortened by 2 bases and J by 7 bases, with 12 bases between the two germline ends. Germline CDR1 reads SGHDT; CDR2 reads YYEEEE. The CDR3 runs to 14 residues. CDR3 bases: TGTGCCAGCAGCTTCGCCGGACCGGGTGAAAAACTGTTTTTT. This gives the protein CASSFAGPGEKLFF.

This clonotype was seen repeatedly, ten times or more. The chain carries TRBV18 and TRBJ2-3; 8 nucleotides align to TRBD1. This CDR3 is 17 amino acids long. In germline, CDR1 is KGHSH, CDR2 LQKENI. With 6 bases clipped from V and 1 base from J, the junction kept 12 bases outside the gene matches. CDR3 nucleotide sequence: TGTGCCAGCTCCACAACAAAACCGGGACAGGGCACAGATACGCAGTATTTT. Translating gives CASSTTKPGQGTDTQYF.

The V and J genes are TRBV7-6 and TRBJ2-7; a possible D gene is TRBD1 (5 bases). The CDR3 is 16 amino acids. The V gene lost 1 base and the J gene lost 0 bases, with 13 bases spanning the gap. CDR1 is SGHVS, CDR2 FNYEAQ, per germline. In DNA, the CDR3 is TGTGCCAGCAGCTTAGGTAGCAGGGCAAGCTCCTACGAGCAGTACGTC. Translating gives CASSLGSRASSYEQYV.

Ten or more counts support this clonotype. The V and J genes are TRBV3-1 and TRBJ2-3, with 7 bases lining up with TRBD1. V lost 3 bases to trimming and J lost 7 bases; unmatched junction nucleotides: 16. This CDR3 has 17 amino acids. Germline lookup yields CDR1 LGHDT and CDR2 YNNKEL (reference sequence). CDR3 protein: CASSQVKQGHTRYTQYF. The CDR3, as DNA: TGTGCCAGCAGCCAGGTGAAACAGGGGCACACCCGTTATACGCAGTATTTT.

This rearrangement joins TRBV25-1 to TRBJ2-1; 8 bases match TRBD1. V gave up 3 bases and J gave up 2 bases; unmatched junction bases: 3. The CDR3 has 15 residues. The V gene's germline CDR1 is MGHDK and CDR2 SYGVNS. The CDR3 reads CASSDGQGTYNEQFF. CDR3 nucleotides: TGTGCCAGCAGTGACGGACAGGGAACCTACAATGAGCAGTTCTTC.

This chain links TRBV5-1 with TRBJ2-3; possibly TRBD1 for D (6 bases). The CDR3 is made up of 15 amino acids. Germline V gene data show CDR1 as SGHRS and CDR2 as YFSETQ. Between the trimmed V and J ends, which lost 2 bases and 5 bases, there was a span of 15 bases. DNA of the CDR3: TGCGCCAGCAGCTTATCATCTCAGGGGCGAGATACGCAGTATTTT. As protein: CASSLSSQGRDTQYF.

This clonotype has a handful of counts. The rearrangement joins TRBV7-9 to TRBJ2-4; 11 bases agree with TRBD2. Unmatched junction bases numbered 4, after V lost 5 bases and J lost 7 bases. Germline V gives CDR1 SEHNR, CDR2 FQNEAQ (reference sequence). This CDR3 spans 14 amino acids. The chain's CDR3 is CASSPSGRSNIQYF. The CDR3 coding sequence is TGTGCCAGCAGCCCTAGCGGGAGGAGTAACATTCAGTACTTC.

This clonotype was detected ten times or more. The gene calls are TRBV11-2 and TRBJ2-7; D is ambiguous. The CDR3 runs 12 residues. The germline gives CDR1 SGHAT, CDR2 FQNNGV. The CDR3 protein is CASSLVSSEQYV. In DNA, the CDR3 is TGTGCCAGCAGCTTAGTGTCCTCCGAGCAGTACGTC.

A few counts support this clonotype. The genes are TRBV6-1 and TRBJ2-7; possible D gene TRBD1, 5 bases. V dropped 10 bases and J dropped 2 bases, with 18 bases sitting between them. CDR3 size: 14 residues. Germline CDR1 MNHNS, CDR2 SASEGT. The DNA of the CDR3 is TGTGCCACCGCCTTAGAGGACAAGGCCTACGAGCAGTACGTC. Amino acid sequence: CATALEDKAYEQYV.

This clonotype was counted many times. The chain uses TRBV5-8 and TRBJ1-1; maybe TRBD1 (5 bases). V was trimmed by 0 bases and J by 10 bases, leaving 10 bases between them. CDR3 length: 12 residues. The germline gives CDR1 SGHTS, CDR2 YDEGEE. The CDR3 loop reads CASSLEGTRAFF. The CDR3 bases are TGTGCCAGCAGCTTGGAAGGGACCAGAGCTTTCTTT.

This clonotype turned up a few times. J is TRBJ2-5 and V is TRBV19; TRBD1 aligns across 7 bases. Germline CDR1 reads LNHDA; CDR2 reads SQIVND (reference sequence). The CDR3 extends over 13 amino acids. V was clipped by 6 bases and J by 4 bases; unmatched bases: 5. For the CDR3, the DNA is TGTGCCAGTAGCACGGGACAGACAGAGACCCAGTACTTC. Its protein product is CASSTGQTETQYF.

This clonotype came up a few times. J is TRBJ2-2 and V is TRBV11-3, with 9 bases matching TRBD2. Germline V lookup: CDR1 SGHNT, CDR2 YENEEA. Unmatched junction bases numbered 20, after V lost 6 bases and J lost 3 bases. The CDR3 totals 20 residues. In DNA form, the CDR3 reads TGTGCCAGCAGTTCGAGCATTATAGGGGCTAGCGGGAAGGACACCGGGGAGCTGTTTTTT. Protein sequence: CASSSSIIGASGKDTGELFF.

This clonotype was detected ten times or more. V gene TRBV5-1 combines with J gene TRBJ2-7, with TRBD2 matching 9 bases. The J segment lost 2 bases and the V segment lost 2 bases, leaving 5 bases of the junction unmatched. The germline CDR1 and CDR2 sequences are SGHRS and YFSETQ. This CDR3 spans 15 amino acids. The CDR3 nucleotides read TGCGCCAGCAGCTTCTGGCTAGCGGGACCCTACGAGCAGTACTTC. Protein product: CASSFWLAGPYEQYF.

The chain is built from TRBV11-3 and TRBJ2-7, with D tentatively TRBD2 (5 bases). V was trimmed by 5 bases and J by 2 bases, leaving 13 bases between them. This CDR3 is built from 14 residues. Germline-derived CDR1 and CDR2 are SGHNT and YENEEA. CDR3 sequence reads: CASSPNGGTYEQYF. In DNA form, the CDR3 reads TGTGCCAGCAGCCCGAATGGAGGTACCTACGAGCAGTACTTC.

The CDR3 spells CASSPPELAGETQYF. The CDR3 DNA sequence: TGCGCCAGCAGCCCACCTGAACTAGCGGGAGAGACCCAGTACTTC. V gene TRBV5-1 combines with J gene TRBJ2-5; 9 bases are shared with TRBD2. The CDR3 has 15 residues. The V and J ends lost 4 bases and 4 bases, in that order; junction bases with no gene match: 8. CDR1 and CDR2 (germline): SGHRS, YFSETQ.

This clonotype was recorded at least ten times. The chain recombines TRBV10-2 with TRBJ2-7; 7 positions agree with TRBD2. Per the germline V gene, CDR1 is WSHSY and CDR2 is SAAADI. This CDR3 is built from 15 residues. J gave up 2 bases and V 2 bases, and 6 bases lay outside the gene matches. DNA for the CDR3: TGCGCCAGCAGTGAGGCGGGAGTAATTGCCTACGAGCAGTACTTC. It is translated as CASSEAGVIAYEQYF.

Points on this clonotype: Just one base apart from a much larger clone, this may be a read error. The chain links TRBV6-1 to TRBJ2-1, with a possible D match to TRBD2 (6 bases). The CDR3 has 16 residues. Germline V lookup: CDR1 MNHNS, CDR2 SASEGT. The CDR3 DNA sequence: TGTGCCAGCAAACAACTAGCTCAAGTGGGGTACAATGAGCAGTCCTTC. Protein sequence: CASKQLAQVGYNEQSF.

The V and J genes are TRBV20-1 and TRBJ2-7, with 7 positions matching TRBD2. The CDR3 loop spans 15 amino acids. Germline CDR1 is DFQATT and CDR2 is SNEGSKA (reference sequence). V was pared by 6 bases and J by 2 bases, with 13 bases of the junction left unmatched. CDR3 in DNA: TGCAGTGCCTCCACCTCCCAGCGGGGAACCTACGAGCAGTACTTC. Its protein product is CSASTSQRGTYEQYF.

This clonotype showed up many times. V usage is TRBV12-3 or TRBV12-4 and J usage is TRBJ2-3; D is uncertain. This CDR3 has 12 amino acids. V lost 5 bases to trimming and J lost 0 bases, with 3 bases between them. The CDR3 protein is CASSLSTDTQYF. CDR3 DNA: TGTGCCAGCAGTCTGAGCACAGATACGCAGTATTTT.

This clonotype occurred many times. The rearrangement uses TRBV5-1 and TRBJ1-2; a weak D match, TRBD1 (5 bases). The CDR3 length is 16 residues. Germline V lookup: CDR1 SGHRS, CDR2 YFSETQ. V was shortened by 0 bases and J by 4 bases, with 16 bases between the two germline ends. The CDR3 sequence is CASSLALGESSYGYTF. In nucleotides, the CDR3 is TGCGCCAGCAGCTTGGCCCTAGGGGAATCCTCCTATGGCTACACCTTC.

The rearrangement links TRBV6-6 to TRBJ2-3, with D possibly matching TRBD2 (5 bases). Germline V gives CDR1 MNHNY, CDR2 SVGAGI (reference sequence). Trimming left V 0 bases short and J 0 bases short, with 22 bases between. This CDR3 contains 20 residues. The CDR3 region is CASSYSHLAPPLMSTDTQYF. As DNA, the CDR3 is TGTGCCAGCAGTTACTCCCATTTAGCGCCGCCCCTGATGAGCACAGATACGCAGTATTTT.

There are many counts of this clonotype. The chain uses TRBV2 and TRBJ1-5; the match to TRBD1 covers 8 bases. Germline trimming cut 5 bases from V and 5 bases from J; bases unmatched to any gene: 8. CDR1 SNHLY and CDR2 FYNNEI come from the germline V gene. The CDR3 length is 15 residues. In nucleotides, the CDR3 is TGTGCCAGCAGTTGGGACCAGGGGGCCTATCAGCCCCAGCATTTT. Its protein is CASSWDQGAYQPQHF.

This clonotype was found many times. The chain combines TRBV12-3 or TRBV12-4 with TRBJ1-2, with D maybe TRBD1 (6 bases). With 6 bases removed from V and 2 bases from J, the gap between germline ends came to 13 bases. This CDR3 region has 14 residues. CDR3 DNA sequence: TGTGCCAGCAGCCCGAATGACAGGAACTATGGCTACACCTTC. Residues: CASSPNDRNYGYTF.

This clonotype showed up just a few times. For the CDR3, the DNA is TGTGCCAGCAGCGTAACAGGGTTAGATACGCAGTATTTT. Its protein product is CASSVTGLDTQYF. The chain has TRBV9 and TRBJ2-3; the D gene is possibly TRBD1 (6 bases). Germline assignment: CDR1 SGDLS and CDR2 YYNGEE. V lost 1 base and J lost 5, with 8 bases in between. CDR3 length equals 13 residues.

To note about this clonotype: One base away lies a much larger clone, so this may be a sequencing read error. The V and J genes are TRBV2 and TRBJ1-1; D is ambiguous. Germline V gene data show CDR1 as SNHLY and CDR2 as FYNNEI. CDR3 size: 13 residues. V lost 10 bases, J lost 4 bases, and 16 bases lay in between. The CDR3 reads CATRPPEGTEAFF. The CDR3 DNA sequence: TGTGCCACACGGCCCCCGGAGGGCACTGAAGCTTTCTTT.

This clonotype has just a few counts. The chain employs TRBV20-1 and TRBJ1-5; maybe TRBD1 (5 bases). Germline V gene sequence: CDR1 DFQATT, CDR2 SNEGSKA (reference sequence). The CDR3 has 13 residues. Trimming removed 4 bases from V and 0 bases from J, with 7 bases in between. The CDR3 region has the DNA TGCAGTGCTAAGACAGATAGCAATCAGCCCCAGCATTTT. This encodes CSAKTDSNQPQHF.

At least ten counts were recorded for this clonotype. The rearrangement joins TRBV12-3 or TRBV12-4 to TRBJ1-4; 10 bases match TRBD1. V lost 6 bases to trimming and J lost 7 bases; unmatched junction nucleotides: 5. This CDR3 contains 14 residues. The CDR3, as DNA: TGTGCCAGCAGACTGACAGGGGGCGTTGAAAAACTGTTTTTT. Its protein is CASRLTGGVEKLFF.

This clonotype was counted ten times or more. The chain carries TRBV7-8 and TRBJ2-1, with D perhaps TRBD2 (5 bases). V was trimmed by 1 base and J by 2 bases, leaving 9 bases between them. The CDR3 is made up of 15 amino acids. Germline V lookup: CDR1 SGHVS, CDR2 FQNEAQ. CDR3 sequence: CASSLVLGPYNEQFF. CDR3 sequence (DNA): TGTGCCAGCAGCTTAGTACTAGGCCCCTACAATGAGCAGTTCTTC.

This clonotype was counted at least ten times. The rearrangement links TRBV3-1 to TRBJ1-5; a weak D match, TRBD1 (5 bases). CDR1 is LGHDT, CDR2 YNNKEL, per germline (reference sequence). CDR3 length equals 12 residues. The V end lost 6 bases, the J end lost 2 bases, and 5 bases lay between the germline ends. The CDR3: CASRQGNQPQHF. The CDR3, as DNA: TGTGCCAGCAGACAGGGCAATCAGCCCCAGCATTTT.

The J gene is TRBJ2-1, the V gene TRBV7-3, with TRBD2 matching 7 bases. J gave up 0 bases and V 0 bases, and 11 bases lay outside the gene matches. Per the germline V gene, CDR1 is SGHTA and CDR2 is FQGTGA. This CDR3 comprises 19 residues. CDR3 residues: CASSLTSGPSSGSYNEQFF. CDR3 in DNA: TGTGCCAGCAGCTTAACTAGCGGGCCCTCCTCGGGCTCCTACAATGAGCAGTTCTTC.

This clonotype was seen at least ten times. V and J are TRBV7-3 and TRBJ2-5; the match to TRBD1 covers 9 bases. Germline V gene lookup returns CDR1 SGHTA and CDR2 FQGTGA. J was trimmed by 5 bases and V by 1 base; bases with no gene match: 8. This CDR3 comprises 16 residues. The chain's CDR3 is CASSLMGTGMGETQYF. The CDR3 bases are TGTGCCAGCAGCTTAATGGGGACAGGGATGGGGGAGACCCAGTACTTC.

This clonotype showed up many times. The rearrangement joins TRBV10-3 to TRBJ2-2; no firm D call. Germline V gene sequence: CDR1 ENHRY, CDR2 SYGVKD. There are 12 residues in the CDR3. Trimming removed 3 bases from V and 6 bases from J, with 5 bases in between. CDR3 loop: CAISDSAGELFF. The CDR3 DNA follows: TGTGCCATCAGTGATAGTGCCGGGGAGCTGTTTTTT.